This T cell receptor (beta chain) was obtained from a study of blood T cell repertoires in COVID-19. This table comes from immunoSEQ multiplex PCR, and its TCRdb copy is limited to in-frame clones, with some not included. The table has 200,000 to 250,000 clones, 85% to 90% seen once; the top ten hold 2% to 3%. The V and J ends lost 5 bases and 3 bases respectively, with 8 bases between them. The CDR3 is 12 residues long. A Seattle source enrolled patients during active infection and followed them longitudinally. What was sequenced was peripheral blood. The chain is built from TRBV12-3 or TRBV12-4 and TRBJ2-7; a possible D gene is TRBD2 (6 bases). This clonotype originated in a man aged 25 to 40 with COVID-19, enrolled during active disease. The DNA for the CDR3 is TGTGCCAGCAGTCCCGGGAGCTACGAGCAGTACTTC. Encoded protein: CASSPGSYEQYF.